The present T cell receptor beta chain was sequenced within a study of cytomegalovirus exposure and HLA in healthy donors. Overall study results and limits: Fewer N-insertions (relative to the approximately 700-donor mean) were reportedly seen in an Asian-associated ancestry cluster in a later analysis. Reports showed the classifier diagnosing cytomegalovirus status with high specificity and sensitivity. There were some V segments, including TRBV6-2 and TRBV6-3, excluded as indistinguishable.

The study sampled nominally healthy donors, though unrecorded immune exposures were likely. 60 Vbeta and 13 Jbeta primers were used in PCR. Repertoires were generated with immunoSEQ multiplex PCR, while TCRdb's copy carries only in-frame clones and drops some. The data hold around 92,000 clones, with about four fifths observed a single time. Comments on this clone: Its specificity is not known.

V was pared by 5 bases and J by 3 bases, with 7 bases of the junction left unmatched. CDR1 is PRHDT, CDR2 FYEKMQ, per germline (reference sequence). The CDR3 runs 14 residues. This chain uses TRBV13 with TRBJ2-7; 7 nucleotides agree with TRBD1. What was sequenced was PBMCs. This TCR derives from a female donor in good health and CMV-seropositive. The CDR3 reads CASSQGVRGYEQYF. The CDR3 bases are TGTGCCAGCAGCCAGGGGGTCAGGGGCTACGAGCAGTACTTC. Based on the CDR3 plus reference TRBV13 and TRBJ2-7, the full variable domain is AAGVIQSPRHLIKEKRETATLKCYPIPRHDTVYWYQQGPGQDPQFLISFYEKMQSDKGSIPDRFSAQQFSDYHSELNMSSLELGDSALYFCASSQGVRGYEQYFGPGTRLTVT.